These T cell receptor beta chains were read from a single sample in a study of shared clonotypes between healthy human individuals. Data came from immunoSEQ multiplex PCR; TCRdb stores just in-frame clones and leaves some out. The table shows roughly 2.6 million clones, with roughly nine tenths occurring only once. Sequencing input: naive CD4+ T cells sorted from blood. The receptors here all came from a man aged 18-30 years in good health. Each CDR3 is given with its conserved first and last residue. Each record gives: CDR3 DNA, CDR3 protein, J gene, clone size, D gene, V gene. A D gene is named only where the DNA matches it firmly. Clone size is stated in some rows and not others, as once, few, many or a class when expanded.

cdr3_nt: TGTGCCTGGTCAACCGGGACAGGGGTTTACGAGCAGTACTTC; cdr3_aa: CAWSTGTGVYEQYF; j_call: TRBJ2-7; clone_size: .; d_call: TRBD1; v_call: TRBV30
cdr3_nt: TGCGCCAGCAGCCGGGACGGATCCTACGAGCAGTACTTC; cdr3_aa: CASSRDGSYEQYF; j_call: TRBJ2-7; clone_size: .; d_call: .; v_call: TRBV5-1
cdr3_nt: TGTGCCAGCAGACCCCCCGGGGCAGAAGGAGCTTTCTTT; cdr3_aa: CASRPPGAEGAFF; j_call: TRBJ1-1; clone_size: .; d_call: .; v_call: TRBV2
cdr3_nt: TGTGCCAGCTCACCACTACCGACAGACTCTAACTATGGCTACACCTTC; cdr3_aa: CASSPLPTDSNYGYTF; j_call: TRBJ1-2; clone_size: .; d_call: .; v_call: TRBV18
cdr3_nt: TGTGCCAGCAGCCGGGGGGGAGGCACTGACTACGAGCAGTACTTC; cdr3_aa: CASSRGGGTDYEQYF; j_call: TRBJ2-7; clone_size: .; d_call: TRBD2; v_call: TRBV7-2
cdr3_nt: TGTGCCTGGTCATCGGAAGCTGAAGCTTTCTTT; cdr3_aa: CAWSSEAEAFF; j_call: TRBJ1-1; clone_size: .; d_call: .; v_call: TRBV30
cdr3_nt: TGTGCCAGCAGCGTGACAGGGCCCAATCAGCCCCAGCATTTT; cdr3_aa: CASSVTGPNQPQHF; j_call: TRBJ1-5; clone_size: .; d_call: TRBD1; v_call: TRBV6-1
cdr3_nt: TGTGCCATCAGTGATGGCGGCGCGGACACCGGGGAGCTGTTTTTT; cdr3_aa: CAISDGGADTGELFF; j_call: TRBJ2-2; clone_size: .; d_call: .; v_call: TRBV10-3
cdr3_nt: TGCGCCAGCAGCCAAGAAGGAACTTACCGCGGGAACACCATATATTTT; cdr3_aa: CASSQEGTYRGNTIYF; j_call: TRBJ1-3; clone_size: .; d_call: .; v_call: TRBV4-1
cdr3_nt: TGTGCCAGCAGTGAGTGGGCCGGTGAAGCTTTCTTT; cdr3_aa: CASSEWAGEAFF; j_call: TRBJ1-1; clone_size: .; d_call: .; v_call: TRBV2
cdr3_nt: TGTGCCAGCAGCTCCGTAGCGGGACTCTACGAGCAGTACTTC; cdr3_aa: CASSSVAGLYEQYF; j_call: TRBJ2-7; clone_size: .; d_call: TRBD2; v_call: TRBV11-2
cdr3_nt: TGTGCCAGCAGCTCACGACAGGGAGTTGAAAAACTGTTTTTT; cdr3_aa: CASSSRQGVEKLFF; j_call: TRBJ1-4; clone_size: .; d_call: TRBD1; v_call: TRBV5-6
cdr3_nt: TGTGCCATCGCGGGAGGGCGTGACGGGGAGCTGTTTTTT; cdr3_aa: CAIAGGRDGELFF; j_call: TRBJ2-2; clone_size: .; d_call: TRBD2; v_call: TRBV10-3
cdr3_nt: TGCGCCAGCAGCTCACAGGGGGCAGTCAATGAGCAGTTCTTC; cdr3_aa: CASSSQGAVNEQFF; j_call: TRBJ2-1; clone_size: .; d_call: TRBD1; v_call: TRBV5-1
cdr3_nt: TGTGCCAGCAGCTTGGGGCAGTTCCAGCCCCAGCATTTT; cdr3_aa: CASSLGQFQPQHF; j_call: TRBJ1-5; clone_size: .; d_call: .; v_call: TRBV7-9
cdr3_nt: TGTGCCAGCAGTCCCCGGGACAGGGGGTACGAGCAGTACTTC; cdr3_aa: CASSPRDRGYEQYF; j_call: TRBJ2-7; clone_size: .; d_call: TRBD1; v_call: TRBV27
cdr3_nt: TGTGCCATGCGGGGACAGGGCCCAGATACGCAGTATTTT; cdr3_aa: CAMRGQGPDTQYF; j_call: TRBJ2-3; clone_size: .; d_call: TRBD1; v_call: TRBV10-3
cdr3_nt: TGTGCCAGTAGCTTAACTAGCGGCAGGGTGGGGACCGGGGAGCTGTTTTTT; cdr3_aa: CASSLTSGRVGTGELFF; j_call: TRBJ2-2; clone_size: .; d_call: TRBD2; v_call: TRBV19
cdr3_nt: TGTGCCAGTAGAACACTCGGGGCTAGCAATCAGCCCCAGCATTTT; cdr3_aa: CASRTLGASNQPQHF; j_call: TRBJ1-5; clone_size: .; d_call: .; v_call: TRBV19
cdr3_nt: TGTGCCAGCAGTTTAACAGCTCGCTCTGGAAACACCATATATTTT; cdr3_aa: CASSLTARSGNTIYF; j_call: TRBJ1-3; clone_size: .; d_call: .; v_call: TRBV6-5
cdr3_nt: TGCGCCAGCAGGAGCAGGGGGGATACTTCTAATGAAAAACTGTTTTTT; cdr3_aa: CASRSRGDTSNEKLFF; j_call: TRBJ1-4; clone_size: .; d_call: TRBD1; v_call: TRBV5-1
cdr3_nt: TGTGCCATCAGTGAGGAGGGGGTAATCACCGGGGAGCTGTTTTTT; cdr3_aa: CAISEEGVITGELFF; j_call: TRBJ2-2; clone_size: .; d_call: .; v_call: TRBV10-3
cdr3_nt: TGTGCCAGTAGTAGAGAGGGGGCGTCGTCGACCTCGAGAGATACGCAGTATTTT; cdr3_aa: CASSREGASSTSRDTQYF; j_call: TRBJ2-3; clone_size: once; d_call: TRBD1; v_call: TRBV19
cdr3_nt: TGTGCCAACTACGAGCAGTACTTC; cdr3_aa: CANYEQYF; j_call: TRBJ2-7; clone_size: .; d_call: .; v_call: TRBV21-1
cdr3_nt: TGTGCCAGCAGGCCGGGACTAGCGGGAGGGAGCGAGCAGTACTTC; cdr3_aa: CASRPGLAGGSEQYF; j_call: TRBJ2-7; clone_size: .; d_call: TRBD2; v_call: TRBV6-5
cdr3_nt: TGTGCCTGGAGTAACAGCCTTAACACTGAAGCTTTCTTT; cdr3_aa: CAWSNSLNTEAFF; j_call: TRBJ1-1; clone_size: .; d_call: .; v_call: TRBV30
cdr3_nt: TGTGCCTGGAGTAAAGCGGGGGGGCTCACAGATACGCAGTATTTT; cdr3_aa: CAWSKAGGLTDTQYF; j_call: TRBJ2-3; clone_size: .; d_call: TRBD2; v_call: TRBV30
cdr3_nt: TGTGCCAGCAGTTACACCGGGACAGGGGATCGCTACACCTTC; cdr3_aa: CASSYTGTGDRYTF; j_call: TRBJ1-2; clone_size: .; d_call: TRBD1; v_call: TRBV2
cdr3_nt: TGTGCCAGCAGTGTCTCGAGGGTTCTCGGGGAAAAACTGTTTTTT; cdr3_aa: CASSVSRVLGEKLFF; j_call: TRBJ1-4; clone_size: once; d_call: .; v_call: TRBV6-1
cdr3_nt: TGTGCCAGCAGTATTGCTAGCGTTAGCACTGAAGCTTTCTTT; cdr3_aa: CASSIASVSTEAFF; j_call: TRBJ1-1; clone_size: .; d_call: .; v_call: TRBV6-5
cdr3_nt: TGTGCCAGCAGCTTGAAGGAGAGAGAGACCCAGTACTTC; cdr3_aa: CASSLKERETQYF; j_call: TRBJ2-5; clone_size: .; d_call: .; v_call: TRBV5-6
cdr3_nt: TGTGCCAGTAGTATAGATCGGGACTTAAGATCCTCTGGGGCCAACGTCCTGACTTTC; cdr3_aa: CASSIDRDLRSSGANVLTF; j_call: TRBJ2-6; clone_size: .; d_call: .; v_call: TRBV19
cdr3_nt: TGTGCCTGGAGATTCGTTTACAATGGGCAGTTCTTC; cdr3_aa: CAWRFVYNGQFF; j_call: TRBJ2-1; clone_size: .; d_call: .; v_call: TRBV30
cdr3_nt: TGCGCCAGCAGTGAGGGATTAGCGGGGGGTAATCCCGAGCAGTACTTC; cdr3_aa: CASSEGLAGGNPEQYF; j_call: TRBJ2-7; clone_size: .; d_call: TRBD2; v_call: TRBV10-1
cdr3_nt: TGTGCCAGCAGACTTAGAACCAGCGGGAGAAGGAATGCCGGGGAGCTGTTTTTT; cdr3_aa: CASRLRTSGRRNAGELFF; j_call: TRBJ2-2; clone_size: .; d_call: TRBD2; v_call: TRBV5-6
cdr3_nt: TGTGCCTGGAGCCCCTGGGGGGGGACCTACAATGAGCAGTTCTTC; cdr3_aa: CAWSPWGGTYNEQFF; j_call: TRBJ2-1; clone_size: .; d_call: TRBD2; v_call: TRBV30
cdr3_nt: TGTGCCTGGAGTCCCCCGTTATTCGCTGAAGCTTTCTTT; cdr3_aa: CAWSPPLFAEAFF; j_call: TRBJ1-1; clone_size: .; d_call: .; v_call: TRBV30
cdr3_nt: TGTGCCAGTACCGTCGACAGTGTGAACACTGAAGCTTTCTTT; cdr3_aa: CASTVDSVNTEAFF; j_call: TRBJ1-1; clone_size: once; d_call: .; v_call: TRBV19
cdr3_nt: TGTGCCATCAGCCACAGGGCCCCGAACACTGAAGCTTTCTTT; cdr3_aa: CAISHRAPNTEAFF; j_call: TRBJ1-1; clone_size: .; d_call: .; v_call: TRBV10-3
cdr3_nt: TGTGCCAGCAGTGAAGCAGGGTGGGAGCTGTTTTTT; cdr3_aa: CASSEAGWELFF; j_call: TRBJ2-2; clone_size: .; d_call: .; v_call: TRBV6-1
cdr3_nt: TGCAGCGTTGACGGGACAGAAGCTTTCTTT; cdr3_aa: CSVDGTEAFF; j_call: TRBJ1-1; clone_size: few; d_call: .; v_call: TRBV29-1
cdr3_nt: TGTGCCAGCAGTGAATTAGACCGGGGACGCCCCAATTATGGCTACACCTTC; cdr3_aa: CASSELDRGRPNYGYTF; j_call: TRBJ1-2; clone_size: .; d_call: .; v_call: TRBV6-1
cdr3_nt: TGTGCCAGCTCACCGGGCAGGGGGCGCGAAGGCTACACCTTC; cdr3_aa: CASSPGRGREGYTF; j_call: TRBJ1-2; clone_size: .; d_call: TRBD1; v_call: TRBV18
cdr3_nt: TGTGCCAGCAGCAAAGCCGGGACTAGCGGGAGGGGTGAGCAGTTCTTC; cdr3_aa: CASSKAGTSGRGEQFF; j_call: TRBJ2-1; clone_size: .; d_call: TRBD2; v_call: TRBV7-2
cdr3_nt: TGCGCCAGCAGCTTGGAAGGACAGGGTACACAGGAGCAGTACTTC; cdr3_aa: CASSLEGQGTQEQYF; j_call: TRBJ2-7; clone_size: once; d_call: TRBD1; v_call: TRBV5-1
cdr3_nt: TGTGCCAGCTCATCATACAGGGATTACCAAGAGTCCCAGTACTTC; cdr3_aa: CASSSYRDYQESQYF; j_call: TRBJ2-5; clone_size: .; d_call: .; v_call: TRBV18
cdr3_nt: TGTGCCAGCAGTGAGGACAGGGGTTACGAGCAGTACTTC; cdr3_aa: CASSEDRGYEQYF; j_call: TRBJ2-7; clone_size: .; d_call: TRBD1; v_call: TRBV6-1
cdr3_nt: TGTGCCAGCAGCTTAGGCGGGGGCTCGGGAGAGACCCAGTACTTC; cdr3_aa: CASSLGGGSGETQYF; j_call: TRBJ2-5; clone_size: .; d_call: .; v_call: TRBV11-3
cdr3_nt: TGTGCCAGTAACATTTACGGAAACACTGAAGCTTTCTTT; cdr3_aa: CASNIYGNTEAFF; j_call: TRBJ1-1; clone_size: .; d_call: .; v_call: TRBV19
cdr3_nt: TGTGCCATCAGTGATTCAGGTCAGCCCCAGCATTTT; cdr3_aa: CAISDSGQPQHF; j_call: TRBJ1-5; clone_size: .; d_call: .; v_call: TRBV10-3
cdr3_nt: TGTGCCAGCAGTTTTTTCAGGGACGACACTGAAGCTTTCTTT; cdr3_aa: CASSFFRDDTEAFF; j_call: TRBJ1-1; clone_size: .; d_call: .; v_call: TRBV6-5
cdr3_nt: TGCGCCAGCAGCCTGGCTAGCGGGCGCACCGGGGAGCTGTTTTTT; cdr3_aa: CASSLASGRTGELFF; j_call: TRBJ2-2; clone_size: .; d_call: TRBD2; v_call: TRBV5-1
cdr3_nt: TGTGCCAGCAGCGTAGGGGCGGTGGGGACGGCCTCAGGCTACACCTTC; cdr3_aa: CASSVGAVGTASGYTF; j_call: TRBJ1-2; clone_size: .; d_call: .; v_call: TRBV9
cdr3_nt: TGTGCCAGCGACTCAGGCCGTCAAAAAAAGGGAGATACGCAGTATTTT; cdr3_aa: CASDSGRQKKGDTQYF; j_call: TRBJ2-3; clone_size: .; d_call: .; v_call: TRBV19
cdr3_nt: TGTGCCACTACTGGATCGGGGGGCTATGGCTACACCTTC; cdr3_aa: CATTGSGGYGYTF; j_call: TRBJ1-2; clone_size: .; d_call: .; v_call: TRBV10-3
cdr3_nt: TGTGCCAGCAGCTTAGCAGGGGGCTATTCACCCCTCCACTTT; cdr3_aa: CASSLAGGYSPLHF; j_call: TRBJ1-6; clone_size: .; d_call: TRBD1; v_call: TRBV5-6
cdr3_nt: TGTGCCAGCAGCTTGGTAGCAGGGGGTTGGTTGAATGAGCAGTTCTTC; cdr3_aa: CASSLVAGGWLNEQFF; j_call: TRBJ2-1; clone_size: .; d_call: TRBD1; v_call: TRBV5-4
cdr3_nt: TGCGCCAGCAGCCCGGGGACTAGCGGGGACCTGAGCTCCTACAATGAGCAGTTCTTC; cdr3_aa: CASSPGTSGDLSSYNEQFF; j_call: TRBJ2-1; clone_size: .; d_call: TRBD2; v_call: TRBV4-1